The source of this TCR beta chain is a study of T cells in Graves' hyperthyroidism and ophthalmopathy. Study-wide results and caveats: Most thyroid-expanded clonotypes above 0.001 were also found in blood.

CDR1 is DFQATT, CDR2 SNEGSKA, per germline (reference sequence). V lost 3 bases, J lost 1 base, and 12 bases lay in between. The CDR3 has 14 amino acids. Patients with uncontrolled infections, other autoimmune diseases, pregnancy or lactation were excluded. What was amplified from RNA transcripts were TCR beta CDR3 regions. First-round RT-PCR targeting the TCR CDR3 was performed with the HTBI primer set. TCRdb analysed the multiplex PCR reads with MiXCR anew, one entry per CDR3 protein. The sample carries hundreds of thousands of distinct CDR3 sequences, just under 45% recorded once. This clonotype was observed a few times. Its target is unknown.

The material sequenced was peripheral blood or thyroid tissue (not recorded which). The chain combines TRBV20-1 with TRBJ2-5, with D maybe TRBD2 (6 bases). The clonotype originates from an adult man with Graves' disease, either hyperthyroidism or ophthalmopathy (not recorded which). The CDR3 protein is CSARRGSFQETQYF. CDR3 DNA: TGCAGTGCTAGGCGGGGTTCCTTCCAAGAGACCCAGTACTTC.